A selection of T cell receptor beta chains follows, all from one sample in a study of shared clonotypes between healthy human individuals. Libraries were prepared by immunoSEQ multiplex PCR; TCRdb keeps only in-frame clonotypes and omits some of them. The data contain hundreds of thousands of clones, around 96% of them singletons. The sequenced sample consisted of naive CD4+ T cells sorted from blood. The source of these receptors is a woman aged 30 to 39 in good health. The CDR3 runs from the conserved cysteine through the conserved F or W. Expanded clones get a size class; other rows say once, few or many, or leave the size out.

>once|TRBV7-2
CASSLGFGTPNEKLFF
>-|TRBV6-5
CASSYSTGQAFF
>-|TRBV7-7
CASSLVYGEDTGELFF
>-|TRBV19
CASSINGAAQQETQYF
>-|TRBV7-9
CASSPLPQGAGEQPQHF
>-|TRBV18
CASSPPSVTDTQYF
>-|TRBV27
CASSSPGGEWYEQYF
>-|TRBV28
CASSSPQGGFGELFF
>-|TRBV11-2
CASSLDRAYGYTF
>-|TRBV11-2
CASSPPYERSYEQYF